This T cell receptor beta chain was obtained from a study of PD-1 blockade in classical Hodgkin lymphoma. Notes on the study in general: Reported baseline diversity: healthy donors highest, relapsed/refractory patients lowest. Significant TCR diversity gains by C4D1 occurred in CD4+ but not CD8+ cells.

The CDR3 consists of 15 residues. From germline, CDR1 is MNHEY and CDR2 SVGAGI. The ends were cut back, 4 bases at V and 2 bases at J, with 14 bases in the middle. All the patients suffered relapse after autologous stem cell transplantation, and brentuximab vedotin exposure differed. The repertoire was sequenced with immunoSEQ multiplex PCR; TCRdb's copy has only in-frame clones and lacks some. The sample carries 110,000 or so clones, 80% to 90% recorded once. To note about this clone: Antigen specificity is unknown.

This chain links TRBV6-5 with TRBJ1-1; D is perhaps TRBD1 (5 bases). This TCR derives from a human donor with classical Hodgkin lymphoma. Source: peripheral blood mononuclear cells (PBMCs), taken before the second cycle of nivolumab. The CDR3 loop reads CASSSLGVGNTEAFF. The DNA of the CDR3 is TGTGCCAGCAGTTCCTTGGGGGTGGGAAACACTGAAGCTTTCTTT.